This T cell receptor (beta chain) originates from a study of blood T cell repertoires in COVID-19. This clone was seen a handful of times. Generated by immunoSEQ multiplex PCR, the TCRdb table keeps only in-frame clones and is missing some. Of more than 150,000 clones listed, 80% are singletons. Trimming removed 6 bases from V and 5 bases from J; junction bases left unmatched: 22. Germline V gene sequence: CDR1 LNHDA, CDR2 SQIVND (reference sequence). This CDR3 comprises 20 residues. The chain is built from TRBV19 and TRBJ2-5; 12 bases are shared with TRBD2. Sequences were obtained from PBMCs or T cells enriched from blood (not recorded which). The sequence came from a man in his sixties who had been exposed to COVID-19. CDR3 bases: TGTGCCAGTAGCGACATATCCCGTCTAGCGGGAGGGTCTAGCTGGGAGACCCAGTACTTC. Amino acid sequence: CASSDISRLAGGSSWETQYF.